Listed below are T cell receptor beta chains from one sample, sequenced in a study of blood T cell repertoires in COVID-19. Clones were sequenced by immunoSEQ multiplex PCR, and TCRdb holds only the in-frame ones, with some missing. Of some 150,000 clones listed, almost 80% are singletons. Material for sequencing was PBMCs or T cells enriched from blood (not recorded which). These receptors came from a woman between 45 and 60 years old who had recovered from COVID-19. Both conserved end residues are part of each CDR3. A D gene is named only where the DNA matches it firmly. The size field is filled for only some rows; it gives once, few, many or a size class.

>TRBV6-5|NA|NA|TRBJ2-3
TGTGCCAGCAGTTCCGTTAATACGCAGTATTTT
CASSSVNTQYF
>TRBV19|TRBD1|NA|TRBJ2-3
TGTGCCAGTAGTTTCGCCGGGACAGGGGTCACAGATACGCAGTATTTT
CASSFAGTGVTDTQYF
>TRBV7-2|NA|NA|TRBJ1-5
TGTGCCAGCAGCTTACGGGGAGAAAATCAGCCCCAGCATTTT
CASSLRGENQPQHF
>TRBV4-2|NA|NA|TRBJ1-2
TGTGCCAGCAGCCAATCCAGGGTAATCGACTATGGCTACACCTTC
CASSQSRVIDYGYTF
>TRBV5-6|TRBD1|NA|TRBJ1-1
TGTGCCAGCAGCCAGGACAGGGGGAGCACTGAAGCTTTCTTT
CASSQDRGSTEAFF
>TRBV7-3|TRBD2|NA|TRBJ2-1
TGTGCCAGCAGCCCTAGCGGGAGGCGTCGGAATGAGCAGTTCTTC
CASSPSGRRRNEQFF
>TRBV7-3|TRBD1|NA|TRBJ2-3
TGTGCCAGCAGCCTTGCCCAAGGACAGGGCTCCACAGATACGCAGTATTTT
CASSLAQGQGSTDTQYF
>TRBV18|NA|NA|TRBJ2-3
TGTGCCAGCTCACCTGCGGGTGTAACAAATACGCAGTATTTT
CASSPAGVTNTQYF
>TRBV29-1|TRBD2|NA|TRBJ2-7
TGCAGCACTCGGACTAGCGGGAGAGGTGGGTACGAGCAGTACTTC
CSTRTSGRGGYEQYF
>TRBV5-1|TRBD2|NA|TRBJ2-7
TGCGCCAGCAGCTTGGAGGGAGGGATCTCCTACGAGCAGTACTTC
CASSLEGGISYEQYF
>TRBV6-5|NA|NA|TRBJ1-1
TGTGCCAGCAGGTGGAGGGACACTGAAGCTTTCTTT
CASRWRDTEAFF
>TRBV7-9|TRBD1|NA|TRBJ2-7
TGTGCCAGCAGCCTGGGACAGGACACCTACGAGCAGTACTTC
CASSLGQDTYEQYF
>TRBV28|NA|NA|TRBJ2-3
TGTGCCAGCGCCATACCTAGCGAAACAAATACGCAGTATTTT
CASAIPSETNTQYF
>TRBV28|NA|NA|TRBJ2-3
TGTGCCATCCATCGGACTCTCACAGATACGCAGTATTTT
CAIHRTLTDTQYF
>TRBV2|NA|NA|TRBJ1-2
TGTGCCAGCAGTGAAAACAGCTATGGCTACACCTTC
CASSENSYGYTF
>TRBV7-9|NA|NA|TRBJ2-2
TGTGCCAGCAGCGACAGAGGACAGTTGAACACCGGGGAGCTGTTTTTT
CASSDRGQLNTGELFF
>TRBV5-4|NA|NA|TRBJ1-2
TGTGCCAGCAGCTTGCCTGGACTGCGTGGCTACACCTTC
CASSLPGLRGYTF
>TRBV28|TRBD1|NA|TRBJ1-3
TGTGCCAGCAGTTCATGGACAGGGCTTAGAAACACCATATATTTT
CASSSWTGLRNTIYF
>TRBV5-1|TRBD1|NA|TRBJ2-7
TGCGCCAGCAGCTTGGCCGGGACAGGGGATCACGAGCAGTACTTC
CASSLAGTGDHEQYF
>TRBV6-5|NA|NA|TRBJ2-7
TGTGCCAGCAGTTACCAAACAGGCTCCTACGAGCAGTACTTC
CASSYQTGSYEQYF
>TRBV6-6|TRBD2|few|TRBJ2-1
TGTGCCAGCAGCCGAAAGCTTAGAGCGGGAGTGTTGCATGAGCAGTTCTTC
CASSRKLRAGVLHEQFF
>TRBV5-1|NA|NA|TRBJ1-2
TGCGCCAGCAGCAAGGACAGCCCCGCGCATGGCTACACCTTC
CASSKDSPAHGYTF
>TRBV2|TRBD1|once|TRBJ1-5
TGTGCCAGCAGTGACCGGACAGGGGCTCAGCCCCAGCATTTT
CASSDRTGAQPQHF
>TRBV5-1|TRBD1|NA|TRBJ2-5
TGCGCCAGCAGCTTTGGGACAGGTCGGGGAGAGACCCAGTACTTC
CASSFGTGRGETQYF
>TRBV30|NA|few|TRBJ2-7
TGTGCCTGGAGACAAGGGGGATTTTCCTACGAGCAGTACTTC
CAWRQGGFSYEQYF
>TRBV27|TRBD1|NA|TRBJ2-3
TGTGCCAGCACCAAAGAGGGACAGGGCATCTATCGAGATACGCAGTATTTT
CASTKEGQGIYRDTQYF
>TRBV11-2|TRBD1|NA|TRBJ2-1
TGTGCCAGCAGAAGACCAGGGGGCAATGAGCAGTTCTTC
CASRRPGGNEQFF
>TRBV4-2|NA|NA|TRBJ2-1
TGTGCCAGCAGCATCCGTAGCGGAAGCTCCTACAATGAGCAGTTCTTC
CASSIRSGSSYNEQFF
>TRBV28|NA|NA|TRBJ2-6
TGTGCCAGCAGTCTCTTACGGGGGTGGGCCAACGTCCTGACTTTC
CASSLLRGWANVLTF
>TRBV10-3|TRBD1|NA|TRBJ1-2
TGTGCCATCAGGGGGACAGCTTCTAACTATGGCTACACCTTC
CAIRGTASNYGYTF
>TRBV6-1|NA|once|TRBJ2-2
TGTGCCAGCAGTGAAGTTCGGGCCGGGGAGCTGTTTTTT
CASSEVRAGELFF
>TRBV11-3|NA|NA|TRBJ1-3
TGTGCCAGCAGTGCAGGGTCTGGAAACACCATATATTTT
CASSAGSGNTIYF